The present TCR beta chain was sequenced within a study of CD8+CD57+ T cells in acquired aplastic anemia. About the study: Quantities of DNA derived from sorted CD4+ and CD8+ cells averaged approximately 3 ug. CD4+ reads averaged around 10 million in healthy donors. General study points: Over 25 CD8+ CDR3 sequences occurred in both the patients and the controls.

This clonotype was found many times. Its target is not known. CDR3 and TCR beta VDJ profiling relied on genomic DNA as the template. TCRdb reprocessed the reads via MiXCR and lists one record per CDR3 protein. Among about 180,000 distinct CDR3 sequences listed, 35% to 50% were seen once. The CDR3 covers 15 residues. V was cut by 9 bases and J by 1 base, with 15 bases left in between. The chain carries TRBV12-3 or TRBV12-4 and TRBJ1-4, with a possible D match to TRBD1 (5 bases). The receptor was derived from a human donor in good health. Material for sequencing was sorted CD4+, CD8+, or CD8+CD57+ T cells (not recorded which) from PBMCs. The CDR3 sequence: CARTGTPGTNEKLFF. The CDR3 DNA is TGTGCCAGAACCGGGACTCCTGGAACTAATGAAAAACTGTTTTTT.